A selection of T cell receptor beta chains follows, all from one sample in a study of OX40 agonist ivuxolimab in advanced cancers. Using immunoSEQ multiplex PCR, the repertoire was profiled, and TCRdb retains in-frame clones only, with some absent. Of about 46,000 clones listed, roughly nine tenths are singletons. The sequencing here drew on CD4+ or CD8+ T cells sorted from blood, taken in a trial of the OX40 agonist ivuxolimab. The receptors come from an adult with an advanced solid tumor such as melanoma, head and neck, liver or kidney cancer. Both conserved end residues are part of each CDR3. D genes are given only for firm matches. A clone size is listed for some rows: how often the clone was seen (once, few, many), or a class if it is expanded.

>17|.|TRBJ2-3|.|TRBV5-8
CASSLWGLPESTDTQYF
TGTGCCAGCAGCTTGTGGGGTCTCCCCGAGAGCACAGATACGCAGTATTTT
>16|.|TRBJ2-2|.|TRBV7-6
CASSLAIGGEGGELFF
TGTGCCAGCAGCTTAGCGATAGGCGGGGAAGGCGGGGAGCTGTTTTTT
>15|TRBD2|TRBJ2-1|.|TRBV19
CASSIGLAGRNEQFF
TGTGCCAGTAGTATAGGGCTAGCGGGAAGAAATGAGCAGTTCTTC
>15|.|TRBJ2-2|.|TRBV18
CASSPPVTSGGELFF
TGTGCCAGCTCACCACCGGTCACCTCGGGCGGGGAGCTGTTTTTT
>16|.|TRBJ1-4|.|TRBV4-3
CASSQTGGFTNEKLFF
TGCGCCAGCAGCCAAACGGGAGGGTTCACTAATGAAAAACTGTTTTTT
>16|TRBD2|TRBJ2-7|.|TRBV6-5
CASSYSQREGGYEQYF
TGTGCCAGCAGTTACTCCCAACGGGAGGGGGGCTACGAGCAGTACTTC
>17|.|TRBJ1-3|.|TRBV27
CASSLLAPGLHGNTIYF
TGTGCCAGCAGTTTGTTAGCACCGGGGCTTCATGGAAACACCATATATTTT
>16|.|TRBJ1-2|.|TRBV10-3
CAISEGRDMGNYGYTF
TGTGCCATCAGTGAGGGGAGGGACATGGGGAACTATGGCTACACCTTC
>13|.|TRBJ2-7|.|TRBV7-9
CASSRGQPYEQYF
TGTGCCAGCAGCAGGGGCCAACCCTACGAGCAGTACTTC
>17|TRBD2|TRBJ2-1|.|TRBV11-3
CASSLDRLAGGYNEQFF
TGTGCCAGCAGCTTAGACAGACTAGCGGGAGGGTACAATGAGCAGTTCTTC
>13|.|TRBJ2-5|.|TRBV29-1
CSVQGGGQETQYF
TGCAGCGTCCAGGGAGGGGGCCAAGAGACCCAGTACTTC
>13|TRBD1|TRBJ1-6|.|TRBV5-6
CASSVTGSSPLHF
TGTGCCAGCAGCGTGACAGGGAGTTCACCCCTCCACTTT
>15|.|TRBJ2-7|few|TRBV5-1
CASSSSWTASYEQYF
TGCGCCAGCAGCTCGTCCTGGACAGCCTCCTACGAGCAGTACTTC
>14|TRBD1|TRBJ1-2|few|TRBV5-1
CASSLVSGGQGYTF
TGCGCCAGCAGCTTGGTGTCAGGGGGCCAGGGCTACACCTTC
>16|TRBD2|TRBJ2-1|few|TRBV4-1
CASSQTGGRGYNEQFF
TGCGCCAGCAGCCAAACGGGAGGGCGTGGCTACAATGAGCAGTTCTTC
>14|.|TRBJ1-3|once|TRBV5-4
CASSLKGSGNTIYF
TGTGCCAGCAGCTTGAAGGGGAGCGGAAACACCATATATTTT
>14|.|TRBJ2-3|.|TRBV6-1
CASSYSGSTDTQYF
TGTGCCAGCAGCTATTCAGGGAGCACAGATACGCAGTATTTT
>16|.|TRBJ2-5|.|TRBV9
CASSVVGGAQQETQYF
TGTGCCAGCAGCGTGGTCGGTGGGGCCCAACAAGAGACCCAGTACTTC
>18|.|TRBJ1-2|.|TRBV7-8
CASSLGSLIARAGYGYTF
TGTGCCAGCAGCTTAGGTTCTCTGATTGCCAGGGCGGGCTATGGCTACACCTTC
>12|.|TRBJ1-2|.|TRBV29-1
CSAEGWGYGYTF
TGCAGCGCTGAGGGATGGGGCTATGGCTACACCTTC
>14|.|TRBJ2-7|.|TRBV6-1
CASSEGDNPSEQYF
TGTGCCAGCAGTGAAGGGGACAATCCATCGGAGCAGTACTTC
>15|TRBD1|TRBJ1-4|.|TRBV19
CASSTQQGAYEKLFF
TGTGCCAGTAGTACCCAACAGGGGGCGTATGAAAAACTGTTTTTT
>15|.|TRBJ1-2|.|TRBV6-5
CASSYGGQGRSGYTF
TGTGCCAGCAGTTACGGGGGGCAGGGGAGGTCTGGCTACACCTTC
>15|.|TRBJ2-1|.|TRBV10-1
CASSEPSAGSDEQFF
TGCGCCAGCAGTGAGCCTAGCGCGGGATCAGATGAGCAGTTCTTC
>17|TRBD2|TRBJ2-7|.|TRBV7-8
CASSFPTVAGGGYEQYF
TGTGCCAGCAGCTTCCCCACTGTAGCGGGAGGGGGCTACGAGCAGTACTTC
>12|.|TRBJ1-2|.|TRBV28
CASSSGPGGYTF
TGTGCCAGCAGTTCCGGCCCGGGGGGCTACACCTTC
>14|.|TRBJ2-7|.|TRBV5-1
CASRLGDGSYEQYF
TGCGCCAGCAGACTAGGGGACGGATCCTACGAGCAGTACTTC
>15|TRBD2|TRBJ2-1|.|TRBV6-5
CASSDGTIPYNEQFF
TGTGCCAGCAGCGACGGGACTATCCCCTACAATGAGCAGTTCTTC
>15|.|TRBJ2-7|.|TRBV10-3
CAISDVDRTSYEQYF
TGTGCCATCAGTGACGTTGACCGTACATCCTATGAGCAGTACTTC
>16|TRBD2|TRBJ2-1|.|TRBV6-6
CASSPSPGLANNEQFF
TGTGCCAGCAGTCCCTCTCCGGGACTAGCTAATAATGAGCAGTTCTTC
>17|TRBD1|TRBJ2-3|.|TRBV4-3
CASSRDPQGAGTDTQYF
TGCGCCAGCAGTCGTGATCCACAGGGGGCCGGCACAGATACGCAGTATTTT
>19|TRBD2|TRBJ2-3|.|TRBV7-8
CASSLNPVPSGLSTDTQYF
TGTGCCAGCAGCTTAAATCCTGTCCCTAGCGGGCTAAGCACAGATACGCAGTATTTT
>17|TRBD2|TRBJ2-2|.|TRBV7-6
CASSLGRAGGFTGELFF
TGTGCCAGCAGCTTAGGGCGTGCGGGAGGTTTCACCGGGGAGCTGTTTTTT
>13|.|TRBJ2-1|.|TRBV7-3
CASRQGTYNEQFF
TGTGCCAGCAGGCAGGGAACCTACAATGAGCAGTTCTTC
>15|TRBD1|TRBJ1-1|once|TRBV19
CASSMGAGGYTEAFF
TGTGCCAGTAGTATGGGGGCAGGGGGCTACACTGAAGCTTTCTTT
>14|TRBD2|TRBJ2-2|.|TRBV7-3
CASSLAGGTGELFF
TGTGCCAGCAGCTTAGCGGGAGGCACCGGGGAGCTGTTTTTT
>14|.|TRBJ2-7|.|TRBV18
CASSPSSDSYEQYF
TGTGCCAGCTCACCTTCCTCAGACAGCTACGAGCAGTACTTC
>13|TRBD2|TRBJ2-3|.|TRBV30
CACTSGSTDTQYF
TGTGCCTGTACTAGCGGGAGCACAGATACGCAGTATTTT
>13|.|TRBJ2-2|.|TRBV27
CASSLEGAGELFF
TGTGCCAGCAGTTTGGAGGGGGCCGGGGAGCTGTTTTTT
>14|.|TRBJ1-1|.|TRBV9
CASSARADNTEAFF
TGTGCCAGCAGCGCGAGGGCAGATAACACTGAAGCTTTCTTT
>18|TRBD2|TRBJ2-2|.|TRBV7-9
CASRGTRRGGEKTGELFF
TGTGCCAGCAGAGGGACTAGAAGAGGGGGTGAAAAAACCGGGGAGCTGTTTTTT
>13|.|TRBJ1-5|few|TRBV5-6
CASSPPEGQPQHF
TGTGCCAGCAGCCCACCCGAGGGACAGCCCCAGCATTTT
>14|TRBD1|TRBJ1-5|.|TRBV2
CASAGQGRNQPQHF
TGTGCCAGCGCAGGACAGGGTAGGAATCAGCCCCAGCATTTT
>17|.|TRBJ2-1|once|TRBV21-1
CASSKEGQRTPDNEQFF
TGTGCCAGCAGCAAAGAGGGACAGCGAACCCCCGACAATGAGCAGTTCTTC
>11|.|TRBJ1-2|.|TRBV5-4
CASSLGVGYTF
TGTGCCAGCAGCTTAGGGGTCGGCTACACCTTC
>15|TRBD1|TRBJ1-5|.|TRBV19
CASSILDRDVQPQHF
TGTGCCAGTAGTATACTCGACAGGGATGTTCAGCCCCAGCATTTT
>16|.|TRBJ1-2|.|TRBV4-1
CASSRPWGGSNYGYTF
TGCGCCAGCAGCCGACCTTGGGGGGGATCTAACTATGGCTACACCTTC
>13|.|TRBJ1-2|few|TRBV7-9
CASTPGLNYGYTF
TGTGCCAGCACCCCCGGACTGAACTATGGCTACACCTTC
>15|TRBD2|TRBJ2-1|.|TRBV25-1
CASRGLAGDYNEQFF
TGTGCCAGCAGGGGACTAGCGGGGGACTACAATGAGCAGTTCTTC
>13|TRBD1|TRBJ1-4|.|TRBV2
CASAGTGHEKLFF
TGTGCCAGCGCGGGGACAGGGCATGAAAAACTGTTTTTT
>12|.|TRBJ2-3|.|TRBV6-1
CASKDQTDTQYF
TGTGCCAGCAAAGACCAGACAGATACGCAGTATTTT
>14|.|TRBJ2-2|.|TRBV27
CASSSNLNTGELFF
TGTGCCAGCAGTTCCAATCTGAACACCGGGGAGCTGTTTTTT